One and the same sample provided the 24 T cell receptor beta chains below, sequenced in a study of a mutant IDH1 vaccine in newly diagnosed glioma. Sequencing was performed with immunoSEQ multiplex PCR; in TCRdb, only in-frame clones are kept and a portion is missing. The repertoire includes 40,000 or so clones, roughly 89% of them detected once, and about 2.2% sits in the top ten. Time point indicated: week 11, during vaccination. Vaccinated patients received 300 ug of mutant IDH1 20-mer peptide per dose, with topical imiquimod. Their antigen targets remain unknown. Sequencing was performed on PBMCs, taken from a glioma patient whose treatment included an IDH1 peptide vaccine. The receptors here all came from a man in his forties or fifties with glioma.

As for this clone: One end of the junction is discordant with germline, which a read error may explain. This chain links TRBV7-7 with TRBJ2-7; 8 bases are shared with TRBD2. Germline V gene data show CDR1 as SSHAT and CDR2 as FNYEAQ (reference sequence). The CDR3 is made up of 15 amino acids. DNA of the CDR3: TGTGCTAGCAGCCTAAGAGCGGGAGCAGGCTACGAGCAGTACTTC. Translated, it gives CASSLRAGAGYEQYF.

This clone was counted only a few times. J is TRBJ1-1 and V is TRBV18; D is perhaps TRBD1 (6 bases). The CDR3 contains 13 residues. V lost 6 bases to trimming and J lost 4 bases, with 12 bases between them. Germline CDR1 is KGHSH and CDR2 is LQKENI. CDR3 loop: CASSQGSVTEAFF. The CDR3 region has the DNA TGTGCCAGCTCCCAGGGGTCTGTCACTGAAGCTTTCTTT.

The chain couples TRBV7-2 to TRBJ2-2; TRBD2 agrees at 8 bases. V lost 1 base, J lost 5 bases, and 9 bases stayed unmatched. Germline V CDR1 and CDR2: SGHTA, FQGNSA. The CDR3 length is 17 residues. The CDR3 is CASSLVALAGFTGELFF. The CDR3 nucleotides read TGTGCCAGCAGCTTAGTTGCTCTAGCGGGTTTTACCGGGGAGCTGTTTTTT. The entire variable domain, with the rest obtained from reference TRBV7-2 and TRBJ2-2, is as follows: GAGVSQSPSNKVTEKGKDVELRCDPISGHTALYWYRQSLGQGLEFLIYFQGNSAPDKSGLPSDRFSAERTGGSVSTLTIQRTQQEDSAVYLCASSLVALAGFTGELFFGEGSRLTVL.

This chain links TRBV5-1 with TRBJ2-3, with 12 bases aligning to TRBD2. CDR3 size: 17 residues. With V trimmed by 2 bases and J by 4 bases, 8 bases remained unmatched. Germline V lookup: CDR1 SGHRS, CDR2 YFSETQ. This CDR3 is CASSFPLAGGPADTQYF. CDR3 nucleotides: TGCGCCAGCAGCTTCCCCCTAGCGGGAGGGCCCGCAGATACGCAGTATTTT.

J is TRBJ1-4 and V is TRBV4-3; D is unresolved. The germline gives CDR1 LGHNA, CDR2 YSLEER. The CDR3 is made up of 19 amino acids. Deletions cut 0 bases from V and 7 bases from J, with 24 bases between. The CDR3 region has the DNA TGCGCCAGCAGCCAAGATCCTAAGAGCCCGACTATCCGCTCTGAAAAACTGTTTTTT. Its protein product is CASSQDPKSPTIRSEKLFF.

This clone was seen once. V usage is TRBV6-1 and J usage is TRBJ2-7; 11 nucleotides line up with TRBD2. The germline V gene encodes CDR1 MNHNS and CDR2 SASEGT. The CDR3 covers 15 residues. V was clipped by 8 bases and J by 3 bases; unmatched bases: 9. The CDR3 sequence: CASGLGTSGLYEQYF. The CDR3 DNA follows: TGTGCCAGCGGCCTCGGGACTAGCGGCCTCTACGAGCAGTACTTC.

In its sample, this clone was seen a few times. The chain combines TRBV27 with TRBJ2-1, with 7 bases aligning to TRBD2. The CDR3 has 15 amino acids. Germline CDR1 reads MNHEY; CDR2 reads SMNVEV (reference sequence). J lost 4 bases, V lost 5 bases, and 8 bases had no gene match. In DNA, the CDR3 is TGTGCCAGCAGTCCGACTAGCCTAGTGTACAATGAGCAGTTCTTC. This translates into CASSPTSLVYNEQFF.

This chain links TRBV5-5 with TRBJ2-2; the D is unclear. The CDR3 sequence is 13 residues long. The germline V and J ends were trimmed by 1 base and 6 bases, with 7 bases remaining between them. Germline V gene data show CDR1 as SGHKS and CDR2 as YYEKEE (reference sequence). CDR3: CASSLIRAGELFF. For the CDR3, the DNA is TGTGCCAGCAGCTTGATCAGAGCCGGGGAGCTGTTTTTT.

The gene calls are TRBV6-6 and TRBJ2-7, with a weak D call TRBD1 (6 bases). Between the trimmed V and J ends, which lost 0 bases and 5 bases, there was a span of 14 bases. This CDR3 has 15 residues. Germline assignment: CDR1 MNHNY and CDR2 SVGAGI (reference sequence). The CDR3 sequence: CASSYSRTDLHEQYF. Here the CDR3 DNA reads TGTGCCAGCAGTTACTCCAGGACAGATCTCCACGAGCAGTACTTC.

This clone showed up just a few times. CDR3 region: CASTSGGWTEAFF. The CDR3 coding sequence is TGTGCCAGCACCTCGGGGGGCTGGACTGAAGCTTTCTTT. The rearrangement links TRBV28 to TRBJ1-1, with TRBD1 as a possible D gene (6 bases). The CDR3 extends over 13 amino acids. The germline gives CDR1 MDHEN, CDR2 SYDVKM. V was shortened by 7 bases and J by 5 bases, with 14 bases between the two germline ends. The entire variable domain, with the rest obtained from reference TRBV28 and TRBJ1-1, is as follows: DVKVTQSSRYLVKRTGEKVFLECVQDMDHENMFWYRQDPGLGLRLIYFSYDVKMKEKGDIPEGYSVSREKKERFSLILESASTNQTSMYLCASTSGGWTEAFFGQGTRLTVV.

This CDR3 is CASETQQVTYEQYF. DNA of the CDR3: TGCGCCAGCGAAACCCAACAGGTTACCTACGAGCAGTACTTC. V is TRBV23-1 and J is TRBJ2-7; D possibly corresponds to TRBD1 (5 bases). TRBV23-1 is treated as an ORF (open reading frame) with a function not yet certain. V gave up 8 bases and J gave up 2 bases, with 16 bases separating them. This CDR3 spans 14 amino acids.

The chain employs TRBV21-1 and TRBJ2-5; the D call of TRBD1 is as the table states it, not checked on the DNA. TRBV21-1 is classified as a pseudogene. This CDR3 has 15 residues. CDR3 protein: CASSSPGQYQETQYF. The CDR3 nucleotides read TGTGCCAGCAGCTCCCCAGGACAGTACCAAGAGACCCAGTACTTC.

The CDR3 is CASKLWRRNPEGPVDEQYF. Written as DNA, the CDR3 is TGTGCCAGCAAGTTATGGCGCAGGAACCCGGAGGGCCCCGTCGACGAGCAGTACTTC. The chain combines TRBV28 with TRBJ2-7; D is possibly TRBD2 (6 bases). Per the germline V gene, CDR1 is MDHEN and CDR2 is SYDVKM. This CDR3 is built from 19 residues. V gave up 7 bases and J gave up 5 bases, with 33 bases separating them.

The chain combines TRBV6-6 with TRBJ2-5; tentative D call: TRBD1 (5 bases). Trimming left V 6 bases short and J 0 bases short, with 14 bases between. This CDR3 region has 15 residues. Looked up from germline, CDR1 is MNHNY and CDR2 is SVGAGI (reference sequence). The DNA of the CDR3 is TGTGCCAGCAGAACACAACAGGCGTACCAAGAGACCCAGTACTTC. It is translated as CASRTQQAYQETQYF.

This clone is classed as medium-sized. In DNA form, the CDR3 reads TGTGCCAGCGCCCATCGAAGGAACACCGGGGAGCTGTTTTTT. This gives the protein CASAHRRNTGELFF. The V call is TRBV11-2, the J call TRBJ2-2; D not resolved. V was trimmed by 8 bases and J by 1 base, leaving 11 bases between them. Germline CDR1 and CDR2: SGHAT and FQNNGV. The CDR3 extends over 14 amino acids. The full variable domain, in which reference TRBV11-2 and TRBJ2-2 provide the parts outside the CDR3, is EAGVAQSPRYKIIEKRQSVAFWCNPISGHATLYWYQQILGQGPKLLIQFQNNGVVDDSQLPKDRFSAERLKGVDSTLKIQPAKLEDSAVYLCASAHRRNTGELFFGEGSRLTVL.

This sequence joins TRBV2 and TRBJ1-1; maybe TRBD1 (5 bases). The CDR3 contains 14 residues. V was clipped by 6 bases and J by 1 base, with 12 bases between them. Per germline, CDR1 SNHLY and CDR2 FYNNEI. CDR3 nucleotides: TGTGCCAGCAGCGGCGGGACGGGGAACACTGAAGCTTTCTTT. It specifies CASSGGTGNTEAFF. The complete variable domain, with remaining parts taken from reference TRBV2 and TRBJ1-1, reads EPEVTQTPSHQVTQMGQEVILRCVPISNHLYFYWYRQILGQKVEFLVSFYNNEISEKSEIFDDQFSVERPDGSNFTLKIRSTKLEDSAMYFCASSGGTGNTEAFFGQGTRLTVV.

J is TRBJ2-2 and V is TRBV2; possibly TRBD2 for D (7 bases). Germline CDR1 SNHLY, CDR2 FYNNEI. V gave up 8 bases and J gave up 10 bases, with 20 bases separating them. The CDR3 has 14 residues. CDR3 region: CASQRRGGPVELFF. The CDR3, as DNA: TGTGCCAGCCAACGGAGGGGGGGGCCGGTGGAGCTGTTTTTT. The entire variable domain, with the rest obtained from reference TRBV2 and TRBJ2-2, is as follows: EPEVTQTPSHQVTQMGQEVILRCVPISNHLYFYWYRQILGQKVEFLVSFYNNEISEKSEIFDDQFSVERPDGSNFTLKIRSTKLEDSAMYFCASQRRGGPVELFFGEGSRLTVL.

The gene calls are TRBV28 and TRBJ2-5; 7 bases line up with TRBD1. The CDR3 is 14 residues long. V shed 6 bases and J 3 bases; nucleotides not matched to a gene: 7. Looked up from germline, CDR1 is MDHEN and CDR2 is SYDVKM. CDR3: CASSSPDREETQYF. The DNA of the CDR3 is TGTGCCAGCAGCTCCCCCGACAGGGAAGAGACCCAGTACTTC.

The rearrangement links TRBV4-2 to TRBJ2-5, with TRBD2 matching 13 bases. Germline loops: CDR1 LGHNA, CDR2 YNFKEQ. The V gene end was trimmed by 4 bases and the J gene end by 2 bases; junction bases not matched to a gene: 7. CDR3 size: 17 residues. The CDR3 protein is CASSRPGLAGAQETQYF. The CDR3 DNA sequence: TGTGCCAGCAGCCGACCCGGACTAGCGGGGGCACAAGAGACCCAGTACTTC.

This chain links TRBV9 with TRBJ2-5; tentatively, D is TRBD1 (5 bases). Trimming cost V 4 bases and J 5 bases, with 15 bases left between them. This CDR3 region has 14 residues. Germline CDR1 SGDLS, CDR2 YYNGEE. CDR3 DNA: TGTGCCAGCAGCTACTCTGGGGCCGTGGAGACCCAGTACTTC. Translation gives CASSYSGAVETQYF.

This chain connects TRBV6-5 to TRBJ2-7; D might be TRBD1 (6 bases). The CDR3 is 13 amino acids. V dropped 3 bases and J dropped 3 bases, with 9 bases sitting between them. CDR1 MNHEY and CDR2 SVGAGI come from the germline V gene. The CDR3 nucleotides are TGTGCCAGCAGTTATCAGGGGCTCTACGAGCAGTACTTC. This gives the protein CASSYQGLYEQYF.

This chain joins TRBV6-1 and TRBJ2-5; no firm D call. This CDR3 contains 14 residues. Per the germline V gene, CDR1 is MNHNS and CDR2 is SASEGT. Trimming took off 7 bases at V and 1 base at J, with 13 bases between the two ends. The CDR3, as DNA: TGTGCCAGCAAAGAGTCGCCGCCCCAAGAGACCCAGTACTTC. The encoded protein is CASKESPPQETQYF.

This clone occurred once. The chain employs TRBV19 and TRBJ2-5; TRBD1 matches 11 bases. V was pared by 5 bases and J by 5 bases, with 4 bases of the junction left unmatched. Germline V gene data show CDR1 as LNHDA and CDR2 as SQIVND (reference sequence). The CDR3 is 14 residues long. DNA of the CDR3: TGTGCCAGTAGTCGGGACAGGGGGGATGAGACCCAGTACTTC. Translated: CASSRDRGDETQYF. Based on the CDR3 plus reference TRBV19 and TRBJ2-5, the full variable domain is DGGITQSPKYLFRKEGQNVTLSCEQNLNHDAMYWYRQDPGQGLRLIYYSQIVNDFQKGDIAEGYSVSREKKESFPLTVTSAQKNPTAFYLCASSRDRGDETQYFGPGTRLLVL.

The chain is built from TRBV5-1 and TRBJ1-2, with 9 nucleotides matching TRBD1. Unmatched junction bases numbered 8, after V lost 4 bases and J lost 7 bases. The CDR3 loop spans 14 amino acids. Germline lookup yields CDR1 SGHRS and CDR2 YFSETQ. CDR3 sequence: CASSRPGQGFGYTF. The CDR3 bases are TGCGCCAGCAGCAGACCGGGACAGGGCTTTGGCTACACCTTC.